This T cell receptor beta chain was profiled in a study of CD4+ T cells in melanoma (dated 2022 in TCRdb). For the wider study: Neoantigen-specific CD4+ T cells in human melanoma were investigated in the study.

Donors were patients with melanoma. Preparation of the library involved the immunoSEQ multiplex PCR assay. Imported from immuneACCESS, the table was reduced by TCRdb to in-frame sequences with V and J called. These copies leave out some clones; in studies compared against another copy, an unresolved V gene accounts for under half, and the cause of the remainder is not known. Counted in this sample were 15,000 or so clones; over 70% of them appeared once. About 6.6% of the sample goes to the ten largest clones. V gives up 4 bases and J gives up 4 bases, and the segment between their germline ends measures 21 bases. As encoded in the germline V gene, CDR1 is SGHDT while CDR2 is YYEEEE. Spanning cysteine to phenylalanine, the CDR3 consists of 17 amino acids. Only the CDR3 DNA is retained, 51 bases long and in frame from the first base. This clone was observed once. The antigen this receptor binds is unknown. There are no base qualities to consult, and no much larger clone falls within one base.

The paper as a whole reports these results and caveats: Neoantigen-specific CD4+ T cells were reported to be correlated with the function of CD8+ T cells, macrophages and B cells. Neoantigen-specific CD4+ T cells in melanoma were reported to show diverse differentiation states.

Sequencing was carried out using cells from a culture (not recorded whether cultured in vitro). This clonotype was sampled from a human donor with melanoma. The rearranged segments are TRBV5-6 and TRBJ1-3; the D segment could be TRBD1, given 6 matching bases. The DNA reads as follows: TGTGCCAGCAGCAAAACACTCAGGGGACGGCTCGGAAACACCATATATTTT. The resulting protein is CASSKTLRGRLGNTIYF.